The source of this TCR beta chain is a study of cytomegalovirus exposure and HLA in healthy donors. V was pared by 4 bases and J by 12 bases, with 13 bases of the junction left unmatched. The germline gives CDR1 SGHRS, CDR2 YFSETQ. The CDR3 covers 14 residues. The PCR contained 60 Vbeta and 13 Jbeta primers. Generated by immunoSEQ multiplex PCR, the TCRdb table keeps only in-frame clones and is missing some. The sample includes some 190,000 clones, more than 70% of them seen just once. The material sequenced was PBMCs. The TCR comes from a girl aged 5-17 years in good health and CMV-seropositive. V and J are TRBV5-1 and TRBJ2-3, with TRBD2 matching 8 bases. In DNA form, the CDR3 reads TGCGCCAGCAGCACCTTCCCGCCGACTAGCGAACAGTATTTT. The encoded protein is CASSTFPPTSEQYF.